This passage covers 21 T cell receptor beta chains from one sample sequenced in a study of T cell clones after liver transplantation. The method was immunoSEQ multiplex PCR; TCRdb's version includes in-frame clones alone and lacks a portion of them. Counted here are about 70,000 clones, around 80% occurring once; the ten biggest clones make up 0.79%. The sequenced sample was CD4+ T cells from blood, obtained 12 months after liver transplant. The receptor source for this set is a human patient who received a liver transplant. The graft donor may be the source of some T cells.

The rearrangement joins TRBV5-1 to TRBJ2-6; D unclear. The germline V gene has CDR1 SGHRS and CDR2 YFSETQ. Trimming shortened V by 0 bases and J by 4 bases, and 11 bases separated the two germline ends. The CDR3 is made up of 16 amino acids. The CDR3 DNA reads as TGCGCCAGCAGCTTGGACCCCGTCCCCGGGGCCAACGTCCTGACTTTC. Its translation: CASSLDPVPGANVLTF.

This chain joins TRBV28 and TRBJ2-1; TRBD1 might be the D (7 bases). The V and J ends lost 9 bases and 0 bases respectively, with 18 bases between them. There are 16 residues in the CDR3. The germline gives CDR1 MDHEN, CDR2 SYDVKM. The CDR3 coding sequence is TGTGCCAGTAGTCCCCAGGGGGGTCGCTCCTACAATGAGCAGTTCTTC. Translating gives CASSPQGGRSYNEQFF.

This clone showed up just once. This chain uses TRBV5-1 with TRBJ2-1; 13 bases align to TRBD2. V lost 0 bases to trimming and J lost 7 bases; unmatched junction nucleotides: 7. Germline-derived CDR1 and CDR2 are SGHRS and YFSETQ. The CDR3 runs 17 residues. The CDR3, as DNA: TGCGCCAGCAGCTTGGAGTTACTAGCGGGAGGGCCAAATGAGCAGTTCTTC. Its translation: CASSLELLAGGPNEQFF.

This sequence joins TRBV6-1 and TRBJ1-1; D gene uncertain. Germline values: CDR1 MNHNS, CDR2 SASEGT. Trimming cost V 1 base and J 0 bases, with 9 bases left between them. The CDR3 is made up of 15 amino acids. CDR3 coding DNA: TGTGCCAGCAGTGAAGGGAGGGTGTTGAACACTGAAGCTTTCTTT. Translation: CASSEGRVLNTEAFF.

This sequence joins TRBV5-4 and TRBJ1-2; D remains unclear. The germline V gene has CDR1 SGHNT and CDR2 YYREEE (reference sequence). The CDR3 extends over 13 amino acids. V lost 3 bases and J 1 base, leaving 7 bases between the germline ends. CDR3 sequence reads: CASSSPDNYGYTF. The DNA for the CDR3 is TGTGCCAGCAGCTCCCCCGATAACTATGGCTACACCTTC.

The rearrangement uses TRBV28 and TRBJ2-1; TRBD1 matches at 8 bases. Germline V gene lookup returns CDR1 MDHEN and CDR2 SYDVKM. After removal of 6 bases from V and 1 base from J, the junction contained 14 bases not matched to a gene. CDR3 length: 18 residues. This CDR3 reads CASRSGGPGAVSYNEQFF. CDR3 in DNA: TGTGCCAGCAGATCAGGGGGCCCAGGGGCGGTATCCTACAATGAGCAGTTCTTC.

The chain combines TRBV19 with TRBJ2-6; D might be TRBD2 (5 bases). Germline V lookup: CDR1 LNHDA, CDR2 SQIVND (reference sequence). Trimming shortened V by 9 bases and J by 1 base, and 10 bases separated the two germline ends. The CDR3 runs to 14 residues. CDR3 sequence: CASQRRSGANVLTF. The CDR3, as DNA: TGTGCCAGCCAGAGGAGGTCTGGGGCCAACGTCCTGACTTTC.

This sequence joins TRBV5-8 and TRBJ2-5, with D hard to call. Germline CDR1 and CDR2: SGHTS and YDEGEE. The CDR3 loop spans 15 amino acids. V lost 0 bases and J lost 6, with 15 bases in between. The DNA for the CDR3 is TGTGCCAGCAGCTTGGCCGTGGTAGCCGCCAAGACCCAGTACTTC. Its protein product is CASSLAVVAAKTQYF.

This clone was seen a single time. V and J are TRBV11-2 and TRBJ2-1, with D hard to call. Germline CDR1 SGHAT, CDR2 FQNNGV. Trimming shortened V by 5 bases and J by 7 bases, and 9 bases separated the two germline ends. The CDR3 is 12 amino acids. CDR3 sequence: CASSAVRNEQFF. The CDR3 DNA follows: TGTGCCAGCAGCGCAGTCAGGAATGAGCAGTTCTTC.

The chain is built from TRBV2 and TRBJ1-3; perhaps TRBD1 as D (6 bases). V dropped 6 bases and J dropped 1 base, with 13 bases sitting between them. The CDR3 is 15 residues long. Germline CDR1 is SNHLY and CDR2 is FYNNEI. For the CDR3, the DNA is TGTGCCAGCAGCCTCAGGGGTACGTCTGGAAACACCATATATTTT. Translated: CASSLRGTSGNTIYF.

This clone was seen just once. CDR3 in DNA: TGTGCCAGCAGCTTGGGGGGCCCTTCGAGGGAGCAGTACTTC. Its protein is CASSLGGPSREQYF. The J gene is TRBJ2-7, the V gene TRBV5-8, with a weak D call TRBD1 (5 bases). V dropped 0 bases and J dropped 7 bases, with 14 bases sitting between them. Germline CDR1 is SGHTS and CDR2 is YDEGEE. CDR3 length: 14 residues.

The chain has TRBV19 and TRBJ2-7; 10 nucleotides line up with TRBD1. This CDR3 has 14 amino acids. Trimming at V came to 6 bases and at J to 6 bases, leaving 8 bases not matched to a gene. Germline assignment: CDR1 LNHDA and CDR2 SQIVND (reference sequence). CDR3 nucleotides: TGTGCCAGTAGCCCCGGGACAGGGGAACGCGAGCAGTACTTC. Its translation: CASSPGTGEREQYF. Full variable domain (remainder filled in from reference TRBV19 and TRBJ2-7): DGGITQSPKYLFRKEGQNVTLSCEQNLNHDAMYWYRQDPGQGLRLIYYSQIVNDFQKGDIAEGYSVSREKKESFPLTVTSAQKNPTAFYLCASSPGTGEREQYFGPGTRLTVT.

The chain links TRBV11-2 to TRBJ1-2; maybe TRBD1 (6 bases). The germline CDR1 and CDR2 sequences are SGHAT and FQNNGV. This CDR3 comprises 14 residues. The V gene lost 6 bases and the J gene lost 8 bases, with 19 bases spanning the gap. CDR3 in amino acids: CASSTPGGFWGYTF. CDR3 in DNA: TGTGCCAGCAGTACCCCGGGGGGCTTTTGGGGCTACACCTTC.

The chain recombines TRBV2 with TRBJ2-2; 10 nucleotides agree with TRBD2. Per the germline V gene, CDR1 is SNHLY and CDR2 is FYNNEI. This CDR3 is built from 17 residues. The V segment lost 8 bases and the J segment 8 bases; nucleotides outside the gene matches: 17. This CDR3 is CASHTGAGGPGTGELFF. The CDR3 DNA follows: TGTGCCAGCCATACTGGAGCGGGAGGGCCAGGGACGGGGGAGCTGTTTTTT.

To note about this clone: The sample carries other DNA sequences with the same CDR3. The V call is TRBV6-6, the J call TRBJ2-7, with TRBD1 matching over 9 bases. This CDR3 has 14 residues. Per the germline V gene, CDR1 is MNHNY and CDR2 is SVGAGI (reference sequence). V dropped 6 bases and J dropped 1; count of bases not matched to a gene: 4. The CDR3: CASRRTGDSYEQYF. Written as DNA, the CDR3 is TGTGCCAGCAGGAGGACAGGGGATTCCTACGAGCAGTACTTC.

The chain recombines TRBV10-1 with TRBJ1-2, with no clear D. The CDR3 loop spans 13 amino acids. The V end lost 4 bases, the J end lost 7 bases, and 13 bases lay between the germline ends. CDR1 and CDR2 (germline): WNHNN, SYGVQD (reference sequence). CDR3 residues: CASSGSLASGYTF. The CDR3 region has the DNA TGCGCCAGCAGTGGGAGTCTCGCGTCTGGCTACACCTTC.

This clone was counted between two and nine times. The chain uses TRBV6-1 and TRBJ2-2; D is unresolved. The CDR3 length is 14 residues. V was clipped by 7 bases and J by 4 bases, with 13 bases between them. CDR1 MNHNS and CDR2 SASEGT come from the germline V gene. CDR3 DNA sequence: TGTGCCAGCACCAAGGAAAGGGTCACCGGGGAGCTGTTTTTT. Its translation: CASTKERVTGELFF.

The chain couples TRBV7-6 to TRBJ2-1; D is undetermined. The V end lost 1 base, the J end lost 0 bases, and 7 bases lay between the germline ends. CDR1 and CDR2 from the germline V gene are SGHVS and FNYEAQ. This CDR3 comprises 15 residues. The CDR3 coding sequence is TGTGCCAGCAGCTTAGGCGTGAGCTCCTACAATGAGCAGTTCTTC. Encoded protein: CASSLGVSSYNEQFF.

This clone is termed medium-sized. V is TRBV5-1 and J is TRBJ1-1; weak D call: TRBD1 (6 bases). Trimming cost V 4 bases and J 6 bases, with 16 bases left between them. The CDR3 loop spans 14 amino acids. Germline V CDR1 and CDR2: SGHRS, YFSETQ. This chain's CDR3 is CASSPHGGRAEAFF. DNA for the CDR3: TGCGCCAGCAGCCCCCACGGGGGGCGGGCTGAAGCTTTCTTT.

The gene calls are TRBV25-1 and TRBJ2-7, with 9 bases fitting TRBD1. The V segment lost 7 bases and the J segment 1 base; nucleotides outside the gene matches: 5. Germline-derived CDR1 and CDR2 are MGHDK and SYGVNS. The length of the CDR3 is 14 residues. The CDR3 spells CASIGQGISYEQYF. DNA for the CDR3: TGTGCCAGCATCGGACAGGGGATTTCCTACGAGCAGTACTTC.

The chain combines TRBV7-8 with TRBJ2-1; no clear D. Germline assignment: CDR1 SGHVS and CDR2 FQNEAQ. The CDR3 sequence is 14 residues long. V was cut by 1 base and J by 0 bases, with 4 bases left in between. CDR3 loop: CASSLVSSYNEQFF. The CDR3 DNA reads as TGTGCCAGCAGCTTAGTTTCCTCCTACAATGAGCAGTTCTTC.